This entry lists 13 T cell receptor beta chains sequenced from one sample in a study of CD8 T cells in Susac syndrome. A quantity of roughly 0.5 to 1 ug RNA underwent reverse transcription using random hexamers. TCRdb passed the immunoSEQ multiplex PCR reads through MiXCR, listing each CDR3 protein once. Of 190,000 or so distinct CDR3 sequences in the sample, 90% to 95% were seen once. The sequencing input was CD4+ T cells from PBMCs. These receptors were collected from a human donor with multiple sclerosis.

As for this clonotype: One junction end does not reproduce the germline sequence, and a read error may be involved. DNA for the CDR3: TGCAGCGTTGAGGCCCGACCGAGGACAGAGATACTTTTT. It translates to CSVEARPRTEILF. The chain employs TRBV29-1 and TRBJ1-4; D is possibly TRBD1 (6 bases). Germline CDR1 reads SQVTM; CDR2 reads ANQGSEA. This CDR3 is 13 amino acids long.

The chain employs TRBV29-1 and TRBJ1-4; TRBD1 matches 11 bases. From germline, CDR1 is SQVTM and CDR2 ANQGSEA. V was pared by 6 bases and J by 6 bases, with 3 bases of the junction left unmatched. This CDR3 is 13 amino acids long. CDR3 sequence: CSVRDRGYEKLFF. The CDR3 nucleotides are TGCAGCGTAAGGGACAGGGGGTATGAAAAACTGTTTTTT.

The rearrangement links TRBV2 to TRBJ1-1; the D is unclear. Germline V CDR1 and CDR2: SNHLY, FYNNEI. This CDR3 has 14 amino acids. V was pared by 6 bases and J by 3 bases, with 14 bases between. CDR3 in amino acids: CASRGDTADTEAFF. CDR3 sequence (DNA): TGTGCCAGCAGAGGCGACACAGCGGACACTGAAGCTTTCTTT.

The chain combines TRBV20-1 with TRBJ2-1; 7 bases are shared with TRBD1. The ends lost 5 bases at V and 4 bases at J; junction bases unmatched: 5. From germline, CDR1 is DFQATT and CDR2 SNEGSKA (reference sequence). The CDR3 contains 13 residues. CDR3 coding DNA: TGCAGTGCTCATTCGACAGGGTACAATGAGCAGTTCTTC. Its protein product is CSAHSTGYNEQFF.

The chain combines TRBV5-1 with TRBJ1-2; 8 bases fit TRBD1. Germline CDR1 reads SGHRS; CDR2 reads YFSETQ. The CDR3 runs 14 residues. V dropped 4 bases and J dropped 7; count of bases not matched to a gene: 9. The CDR3 is CASSTDRGMGGYTF. DNA of the CDR3: TGCGCCAGCAGCACCGACAGGGGAATGGGTGGCTACACCTTC.

The chain links TRBV5-1 to TRBJ2-1, with 9 bases aligning to TRBD2. Germline assignment: CDR1 SGHRS and CDR2 YFSETQ. V was clipped by 4 bases and J by 7 bases; unmatched bases: 6. This CDR3 has 14 amino acids. The CDR3 region is CASSPGTSLNEQFF. The CDR3 DNA follows: TGCGCCAGCAGCCCCGGGACTAGCCTTAATGAGCAGTTCTTC.

This clonotype has only one observation. The chain recombines TRBV20-1 with TRBJ2-3, with TRBD2 identical over 7 bases. V gave up 6 bases and J gave up 2 bases; unmatched junction bases: 17. Germline assignment: CDR1 DFQATT and CDR2 SNEGSKA (reference sequence). The CDR3 is 17 amino acids. The CDR3 DNA follows: TGCAGTGCCCGACCTCCTTTCGGGGGGTTGGACACAGATACGCAGTATTTT. This translates into CSARPPFGGLDTDTQYF.

The chain recombines TRBV29-1 with TRBJ2-3; TRBD2 matches 8 bases. J was trimmed by 5 bases and V by 5 bases; bases with no gene match: 6. There are 13 residues in the CDR3. The V gene's germline CDR1 is SQVTM and CDR2 ANQGSEA. The CDR3 spells CSVRTGGQDTQYF. The CDR3 DNA is TGCAGCGTTCGCACGGGGGGGCAAGATACGCAGTATTTT.

The chain joins TRBV5-4 to TRBJ2-6; no reliable D call. The V gene lost 0 bases and the J gene lost 4 bases, with 5 bases spanning the gap. Germline CDR1 reads SGHNT; CDR2 reads YYREEE (reference sequence). This CDR3 comprises 14 residues. CDR3 DNA: TGTGCCAGCAGCTTGGATACGGGGGCCAACGTCCTGACTTTC. It codes for CASSLDTGANVLTF.

The rearrangement links TRBV7-9 to TRBJ2-1; 11 bases are a match to TRBD2. After removal of 9 bases from V and 4 bases from J, the junction contained 11 bases not matched to a gene. Germline CDR1 reads SEHNR; CDR2 reads FQNEAQ (reference sequence). CDR3 length equals 16 residues. The CDR3 sequence is CARYIAGGTFYNEQFF. CDR3 nucleotide sequence: TGTGCCAGATATATAGCGGGAGGGACTTTTTACAATGAGCAGTTCTTC.

The chain is built from TRBV30 and TRBJ1-1; 11 bases are a match to TRBD1. Germline V gene lookup returns CDR1 GTSNPN and CDR2 SVGIG (reference sequence). This CDR3 is built from 15 residues. The trim removed 3 bases at V and 1 base at J, leaving 4 bases unmatched. The CDR3: CAWRDRGRKNTEAFF. The CDR3 nucleotides read TGTGCCTGGAGGGACAGGGGGCGGAAGAACACTGAAGCTTTCTTT.

CDR3 region: CASSLLQGQETQYF. The CDR3 nucleotides read TGCGCCAGCAGCTTGTTACAGGGACAAGAGACCCAGTACTTC. The rearrangement joins TRBV5-1 to TRBJ2-5, with D perhaps TRBD1 (6 bases). This CDR3 spans 14 amino acids. V was shortened by 1 base and J by 2 bases, with 9 bases between the two germline ends. Germline values: CDR1 SGHRS, CDR2 YFSETQ. Full variable domain (rest looked up from reference TRBV5-1 and TRBJ2-5): KAGVTQTPRYLIKTRGQQVTLSCSPISGHRSVSWYQQTPGQGLQFLFEYFSETQRNKGNFPGRFSGRQFSNSRSEMNVSTLELGDSALYLCASSLLQGQETQYFGPGTRLLVL.

This sequence joins TRBV3-1 and TRBJ1-4; D may be TRBD1 (5 bases). The germline CDR1 and CDR2 sequences are LGHDT and YNNKEL (reference sequence). The V end was cut by 3 bases, the J end by 5 bases, with 16 bases between. This CDR3 contains 16 residues. The CDR3 sequence: CASSQVTGTGNEKLFF. In DNA form, the CDR3 reads TGTGCCAGCAGCCAGGTAACCGGGACCGGCAATGAAAAACTGTTTTTT.